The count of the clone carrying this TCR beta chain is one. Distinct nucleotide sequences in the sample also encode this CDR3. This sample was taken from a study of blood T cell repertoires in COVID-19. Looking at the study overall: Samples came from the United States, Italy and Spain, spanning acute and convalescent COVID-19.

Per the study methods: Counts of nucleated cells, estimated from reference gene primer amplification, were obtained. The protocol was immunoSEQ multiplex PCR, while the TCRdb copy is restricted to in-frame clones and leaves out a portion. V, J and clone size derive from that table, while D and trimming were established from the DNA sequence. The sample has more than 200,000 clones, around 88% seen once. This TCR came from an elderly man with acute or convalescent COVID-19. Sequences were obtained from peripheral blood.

The DNA for the CDR3 is TGTGCCAGCAGCTTAGCCGGACAGGGGGAGACCCAGTACTTC. Amino acid sequence: CASSLAGQGETQYF. The rearrangement uses TRBV7-2 and TRBJ2-5; 9 bases are a match to TRBD1. V lost 0 bases to trimming and J lost 5 bases; unmatched junction nucleotides: 1. The CDR3 consists of 14 residues. The germline V gene encodes CDR1 SGHTA and CDR2 FQGNSA. Supplemented by reference TRBV7-2 and TRBJ2-5, the full variable domain reads GAGVSQSPSNKVTEKGKDVELRCDPISGHTALYWYRQSLGQGLEFLIYFQGNSAPDKSGLPSDRFSAERTGGSVSTLTIQRTQQEDSAVYLCASSLAGQGETQYFGPGTRLLVL.